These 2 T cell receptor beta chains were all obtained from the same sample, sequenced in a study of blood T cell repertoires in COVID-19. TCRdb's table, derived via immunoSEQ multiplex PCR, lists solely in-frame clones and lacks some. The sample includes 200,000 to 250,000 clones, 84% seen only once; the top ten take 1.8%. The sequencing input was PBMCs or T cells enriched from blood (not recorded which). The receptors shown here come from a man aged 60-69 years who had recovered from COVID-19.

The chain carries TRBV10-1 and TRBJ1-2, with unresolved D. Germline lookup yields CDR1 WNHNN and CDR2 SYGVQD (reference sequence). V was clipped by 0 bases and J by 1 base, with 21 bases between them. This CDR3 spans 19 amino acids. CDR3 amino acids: CASSESTPSPEHINYGYTF. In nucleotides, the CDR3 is TGCGCCAGCAGTGAGTCGACTCCGAGTCCGGAGCACATTAACTATGGCTACACCTTC.

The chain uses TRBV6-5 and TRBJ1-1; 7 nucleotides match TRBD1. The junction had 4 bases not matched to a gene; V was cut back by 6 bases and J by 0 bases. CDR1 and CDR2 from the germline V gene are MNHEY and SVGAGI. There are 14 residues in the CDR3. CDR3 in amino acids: CASRRGQMNTEAFF. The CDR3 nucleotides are TGTGCCAGCAGGAGGGGACAGATGAACACTGAAGCTTTCTTT.